This T cell receptor (beta chain) was documented in a study of cytomegalovirus exposure and HLA in healthy donors. Germline CDR1 reads KGHSY; CDR2 reads FQNENV. Trimming left V 6 bases short and J 1 base short, with 9 bases between. The CDR3 runs 13 residues. Generated by immunoSEQ multiplex PCR, the TCRdb table keeps only in-frame clones and is missing some. The top ten hold about 0.7% of the sample, which has some 150,000 clones, roughly 90% seen once. Study-wide points: The study flagged some 170 TCR beta chains as cytomegalovirus-associated. Three of the chains that were CMV-associated were confirmed in vitro to be specific for CMV antigens. While the bulk of TCR sequences proved rare, some public TCRs turned up in many donors.

While the first cohort had 650 to 850 subjects, the donors belonged to the separate validation cohort of 100 to 150 subjects. Notes on this clone: The antigen remains undetermined.

The receptor's source is a young man in good health and CMV-seronegative. The chain uses TRBV16 and TRBJ1-1, with D unresolved. Sequencing was done on a sample of PBMCs. The CDR3 DNA is TGTGCCAGCAGTCCCCTCGGGAACACTGAAGCTTTCTTT. It encodes CASSPLGNTEAFF.